The next 8 T cell receptor beta chains were all read from a single sample in a study of beta chain features in type 1 diabetes. General observations from the study: Among patients with Type 1 diabetes, TCRB CDR3s were moderately but significantly shorter in every one of the four CD4+ subsets.

Their antigens remain unidentified. Since all of the isolated RNA was reverse transcribed, expressed TCRB transcripts were what got sequenced. TCRdb's copy holds only in-frame clones and misses some; the assay was immunoSEQ multiplex PCR. The sample lists 200,000 to 300,000 clones, roughly 20% occurring once. The specimen sequenced was naive CD4+ T cells from blood. The receptor set was obtained from a middle-aged woman with type 1 diabetes.

In this sample, this clone turned up a few times. This chain uses TRBV2 with TRBJ2-4; a weak D match, TRBD2 (5 bases). The CDR3 length is 15 residues. CDR1 and CDR2 (germline): SNHLY, FYNNEI. V dropped 6 bases and J dropped 2 bases, with 14 bases sitting between them. The CDR3 here is CASREEASPKNIQYF. The CDR3 nucleotides are TGTGCCAGCAGAGAGGAGGCGAGCCCCAAAAACATTCAGTACTTC. The variable domain in full, with the rest retrieved from reference TRBV2 and TRBJ2-4, is EPEVTQTPSHQVTQMGQEVILRCVPISNHLYFYWYRQILGQKVEFLVSFYNNEISEKSEIFDDQFSVERPDGSNFTLKIRSTKLEDSAMYFCASREEASPKNIQYFGAGTRLSVL.

This clone appeared a few times. The chain uses TRBV29-1 and TRBJ2-1; a possible D gene is TRBD1 (6 bases). V gave up 7 bases and J gave up 1 base, with 14 bases separating them. The length of the CDR3 is 14 residues. CDR1 is SQVTM, CDR2 ANQGSEA, per germline. The DNA of the CDR3 is TGCAGCGCTTGGGACACCCTGTCCTACAATGAGCAGTTCTTC. Encoded protein: CSAWDTLSYNEQFF.

The rearrangement links TRBV4-2 to TRBJ1-2; D uncertain. The CDR3 spans 15 residues. Trimming took 0 bases from V and 5 from J, leaving 13 bases between them. Germline CDR1 reads LGHNA; CDR2 reads YNFKEQ. CDR3 in amino acids: CASSQESMPSYGYTF. Here the CDR3 DNA reads TGTGCCAGCAGCCAAGAGAGCATGCCGAGTTATGGCTACACCTTC.

This clone was counted between two and nine times. The chain has TRBV4-1 and TRBJ2-5; 7 nucleotides agree with TRBD1. V shed 7 bases, J shed 7 bases, and the junction held 15 bases outside the gene matches. Per germline, CDR1 MGHRA and CDR2 YSYEKL. CDR3 length equals 15 residues. DNA of the CDR3: TGCGCCAGCAAGCCCCACGACAGGGACCTGGGGACCCAGTACTTC. Its protein product is CASKPHDRDLGTQYF.

This clone was seen a handful of times. The chain combines TRBV29-1 with TRBJ2-3, with D uncertain. Germline CDR1 SQVTM, CDR2 ANQGSEA. This CDR3 spans 11 amino acids. Trimming took off 2 bases at V and 5 bases at J, with 5 bases between the two ends. Here the CDR3 reads CSVELKDTQYF. The CDR3 coding sequence is TGCAGCGTTGAACTAAAAGATACGCAGTATTTT.

V usage is TRBV5-6 and J usage is TRBJ2-1; D perhaps matches TRBD1 (6 bases). Per germline, CDR1 SGHDT and CDR2 YYEEEE. Trimming removed 7 bases at V and 6 bases at J, with 20 bases between. The CDR3 has 15 amino acids. The CDR3 DNA is TGTGCCAGCCTGGGGGAACAGGGCGAGGGCAATGAGCAGTTCTTC. It translates to CASLGEQGEGNEQFF. Full variable domain (outside the CDR3, taken from reference TRBV5-6 and TRBJ2-1): DAGVTQSPTHLIKTRGQQVTLRCSPKSGHDTVSWYQQALGQGPQFIFQYYEEEERQRGNFPDRFSGHQFPNYSSELNVNALLLGDSALYLCASLGEQGEGNEQFFGPGTRLTVL.

In this sample, this clone turned up a few times. This rearrangement joins TRBV5-1 to TRBJ2-1; 14 nucleotides match TRBD2. Looked up from germline, CDR1 is SGHRS and CDR2 is YFSETQ. The CDR3 sequence is 15 residues long. V trimming: 3 bases; J trimming: 8 bases; junction bases outside the gene matches: 4. This CDR3 reads CASSSGTSGRDEQFF. CDR3 in DNA: TGCGCCAGCAGCTCCGGGACTAGCGGGAGAGATGAGCAGTTCTTC.

V is TRBV9 and J is TRBJ2-7, with 8 bases aligning to TRBD2. From germline, CDR1 is SGDLS and CDR2 YYNGEE. Germline trimming cut 5 bases from V and 0 bases from J; bases unmatched to any gene: 4. There are 14 residues in the CDR3. The CDR3 DNA sequence: TGTGCCAGCAGTCTCGGACTAGCCTCCTACGAGCAGTACTTC. Protein product: CASSLGLASYEQYF.